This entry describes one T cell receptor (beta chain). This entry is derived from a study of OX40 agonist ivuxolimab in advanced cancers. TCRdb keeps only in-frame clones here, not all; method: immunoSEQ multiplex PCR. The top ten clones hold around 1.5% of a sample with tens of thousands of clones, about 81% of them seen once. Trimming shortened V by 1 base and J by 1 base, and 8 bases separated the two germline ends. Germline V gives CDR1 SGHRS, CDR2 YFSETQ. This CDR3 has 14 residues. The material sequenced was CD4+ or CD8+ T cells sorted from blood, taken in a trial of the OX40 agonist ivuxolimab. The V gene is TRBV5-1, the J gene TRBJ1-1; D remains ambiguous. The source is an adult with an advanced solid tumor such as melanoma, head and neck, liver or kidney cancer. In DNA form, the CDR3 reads TGCGCCAGCAGCTTGAACGGGCAGAACACTGAAGCTTTCTTT. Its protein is CASSLNGQNTEAFF. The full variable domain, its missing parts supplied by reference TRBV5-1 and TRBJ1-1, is KAGVTQTPRYLIKTRGQQVTLSCSPISGHRSVSWYQQTPGQGLQFLFEYFSETQRNKGNFPGRFSGRQFSNSRSEMNVSTLELGDSALYLCASSLNGQNTEAFFGQGTRLTVV.